Following are 27 T cell receptor beta chains from one sample sequenced in a study of Ad26.COV2.S vaccination and SARS-CoV-2 variants. Described treatment: some 20 received Ad26.COV2.S at low or high dose, single or two shots; 5 received placebo; per-sample allocation not given. Collection of samples fell on day 63 after the first vaccine or placebo injection. The repertoire was sequenced with immunoSEQ multiplex PCR; TCRdb's copy has only in-frame clones and lacks some. The table has about 460,000 clones, 89% seen once. The material was peripheral blood, obtained in a trial of Ad26.COV2.S vaccine versus placebo. These receptors were obtained from a person between 18 and 59 years old who received the Ad26.COV2.S COVID-19 vaccine or a placebo.

This chain links TRBV3-1 (or the pseudogene TRBV3-2) with TRBJ1-5, with 7 bases fitting TRBD1. The junction had 12 bases not matched to a gene; V was cut back by 3 bases and J by 1 base. Germline assignment: CDR1 LGHDT and CDR2 YNNKEL (reference sequence). The CDR3 has 18 residues. CDR3 bases: TGTGCCAGCAGCCAGCCCGGGACAGCGATTCACAGCAATCAGCCCCAGCATTTT. Protein sequence: CASSQPGTAIHSNQPQHF.

The rearrangement joins TRBV27 to TRBJ2-2; the match to TRBD2 covers 8 bases. The CDR3 is 17 residues long. Trimming removed 3 bases from V and 7 bases from J; junction bases left unmatched: 13. The germline gives CDR1 MNHEY, CDR2 SMNVEV (reference sequence). The chain's CDR3 is CASSLVGGANKIGELFF. DNA of the CDR3: TGTGCCAGCAGTTTGGTCGGGGGGGCGAATAAAATCGGGGAGCTGTTTTTT.

This clone was seen more than once but under ten times. This chain uses TRBV6-5 with TRBJ2-7; 7 positions agree with TRBD1. The ends lost 6 bases at V and 2 bases at J; junction bases unmatched: 4. The CDR3 consists of 13 residues. CDR1 and CDR2 from the germline V gene are MNHEY and SVGAGI. The CDR3: CASRKGTAYEQYF. In DNA, the CDR3 is TGTGCCAGCAGAAAAGGGACAGCCTACGAGCAGTACTTC.

This clone showed up just once. The rearrangement uses TRBV7-2 and TRBJ2-1, with D possibly TRBD1 on 5 matching bases. Trimming removed 3 bases from V and 7 bases from J, with 19 bases in between. The CDR3 covers 16 residues. CDR1 is SGHTA, CDR2 FQGNSA, per germline. The chain's CDR3 is CASSFGAAPPLNEQFF. Here the CDR3 DNA reads TGTGCCAGCAGCTTTGGGGCGGCCCCACCTTTGAATGAGCAGTTCTTC.

This clone showed up just once. The rearrangement joins TRBV6-2 or TRBV6-3 to TRBJ1-2; no reliable D call. Germline V gene sequence: CDR1 MNHEY, CDR2 SVGEGT. V lost 2 bases, J lost 4 bases, and 5 bases lay in between. The CDR3 totals 12 residues. The CDR3: CASSYGVYGYTF. The CDR3 nucleotides read TGTGCCAGCAGTTACGGGGTCTATGGCTACACCTTC.

V is TRBV6-5 and J is TRBJ1-5; D call uncertain. V lost 7 bases and J lost 2, with 9 bases in between. CDR3 length: 13 residues. The V gene's germline CDR1 is MNHEY and CDR2 SVGAGI. This chain's CDR3 is CASKGKRNQPQHF. CDR3 nucleotide sequence: TGTGCCAGCAAGGGAAAACGCAATCAGCCCCAGCATTTT.

The rearrangement uses TRBV28 and TRBJ2-7, with 8 positions matching TRBD2. The V gene end was trimmed by 6 bases and the J gene end by 5 bases; junction bases not matched to a gene: 9. Germline assignment: CDR1 MDHEN and CDR2 SYDVKM. The CDR3 loop spans 14 amino acids. CDR3 in amino acids: CASRPGTRVHEQYF. The CDR3 bases are TGTGCCAGCAGACCCGGGACTAGGGTCCACGAGCAGTACTTC.

CDR3 residues: CASSEVVGVGTEAFF. The CDR3 bases are TGTGCCAGCAGTGAAGTTGTAGGGGTTGGCACTGAAGCTTTCTTT. The chain links TRBV6-1 to TRBJ1-1, with a possible D match to TRBD1 (5 bases). The germline CDR1 and CDR2 sequences are MNHNS and SASEGT. This CDR3 spans 15 amino acids. V was trimmed by 1 base and J by 4 bases, leaving 13 bases between them.

V is TRBV5-1 and J is TRBJ2-3; 10 bases align to TRBD1. CDR3 length: 15 residues. Trimming at V came to 3 bases and at J to 6 bases, leaving 7 bases not matched to a gene. Germline-derived CDR1 and CDR2 are SGHRS and YFSETQ. The CDR3 region has the DNA TGCGCCAGCAGCTCCGGGACAGGGGCCCGGGATACGCAGTATTTT. It yields the protein CASSSGTGARDTQYF.

V usage is TRBV29-1 and J usage is TRBJ2-2; weak D call: TRBD1 (8 bases). The CDR3 contains 17 residues. Looked up from germline, CDR1 is SQVTM and CDR2 is ANQGSEA. V was shortened by 3 bases and J by 5 bases, with 22 bases between the two germline ends. The CDR3: CSVDSGGPWTGTGELFF. CDR3 nucleotide sequence: TGCAGCGTTGATTCGGGGGGCCCCTGGACAGGGACCGGGGAGCTGTTTTTT.

The CDR3 bases are TGTGCCAGCAGCTTAGGAGGAGAAGAGACCCAGTACTTC. Residues: CASSLGGEETQYF. The chain combines TRBV7-9 with TRBJ2-5; no reliable D call. Germline assignment: CDR1 SEHNR and CDR2 FQNEAQ (reference sequence). Trimming pared 1 base from V and 3 bases from J, leaving 6 bases between. The CDR3 consists of 13 residues.

The chain carries TRBV4-1 and TRBJ1-6; maybe TRBD1 (6 bases). There are 16 residues in the CDR3. V was cut by 0 bases and J by 4 bases, with 10 bases left in between. Germline CDR1 reads MGHRA; CDR2 reads YSYEKL. The CDR3 protein is CASSQDRGQYNSPLHF. The CDR3, as DNA: TGCGCCAGCAGCCAAGATCGAGGACAGTATAATTCACCCCTCCACTTT.

The chain has TRBV6-6 and TRBJ1-4; TRBD1 agrees at 7 bases. CDR1 and CDR2 from the germline V gene are MNHNY and SVGAGI (reference sequence). This CDR3 is 14 amino acids long. Germline trimming cut 6 bases from V and 7 bases from J; bases unmatched to any gene: 8. The CDR3 sequence: CASSAQGRVEKLFF. As DNA, the CDR3 is TGTGCCAGCAGCGCACAGGGGAGGGTTGAAAAACTGTTTTTT.

In DNA form, the CDR3 reads TGTGCCAGCAGCTTGAGGGGCGACAGGGGTTCAGATACGCAGTATTTT. Amino acid sequence: CASSLRGDRGSDTQYF. V gene TRBV7-3 combines with J gene TRBJ2-3, with TRBD1 matching over 8 bases. The CDR3 length is 16 residues. Germline lookup yields CDR1 SGHTA and CDR2 FQGTGA. Trimming took 3 bases from V and 4 from J; bases not matched to a gene: 9.

V and J are TRBV19 and TRBJ1-5; D might be TRBD1 (5 bases). The germline V and J ends were trimmed by 4 bases and 9 bases, with 16 bases remaining between them. Germline-derived CDR1 and CDR2 are LNHDA and SQIVND (reference sequence). This CDR3 region has 14 residues. The CDR3 coding sequence is TGTGCCAGTAGTAAAGTCGACAGTCTGACGCCCCAGCATTTT. This encodes CASSKVDSLTPQHF.

V usage is TRBV30 and J usage is TRBJ2-5; 13 bases align to TRBD2. The germline CDR1 and CDR2 sequences are GTSNPN and SVGIG (reference sequence). The CDR3 is 13 amino acids. J lost 5 bases, V lost 8 bases, and 5 bases had no gene match. In DNA form, the CDR3 reads TGTGCCGGGACTAGCGGGGACGGGGAGACCCAGTACTTC. This codes for CAGTSGDGETQYF. The complete variable domain, with remaining parts taken from reference TRBV30 and TRBJ2-5, reads SQTIHQWPATLVQPVGSPLSLECTVEGTSNPNLYWYRQAAGRGLQLLFYSVGIGQISSEVPQNLSASRPQDRQFILSSKKLLLSDSGFYLCAGTSGDGETQYFGPGTRLLVL.

This clone was seen a single time. The rearrangement uses TRBV6-5 and TRBJ1-5; 9 bases fit TRBD1. The CDR3 length is 15 residues. After removal of 2 bases from V and 4 bases from J, the junction contained 3 bases not matched to a gene. From germline, CDR1 is MNHEY and CDR2 SVGAGI. The DNA for the CDR3 is TGTGCCAGCAGTTACGGGACAGGGAGGAATCAGCCCCAGCATTTT. Its translation is CASSYGTGRNQPQHF.

The V and J genes are TRBV11-2 and TRBJ1-6; 9 positions match TRBD1. This CDR3 region has 15 residues. J gave up 5 bases and V 1 base, and 0 bases lay outside the gene matches. Germline values: CDR1 SGHAT, CDR2 FQNNGV. CDR3 in amino acids: CASSLGQGDNSPLHF. CDR3 sequence (DNA): TGTGCCAGCAGCTTAGGACAGGGGGATAATTCACCCCTCCACTTT.

This clone was detected a few times. The rearrangement links TRBV7-9 to TRBJ2-7; no reliable D call. CDR1 is SEHNR and CDR2 is FQNEAQ in the germline V gene (reference sequence). V was cut by 5 bases and J by 2 bases, with 10 bases left in between. The CDR3 is made up of 13 amino acids. The CDR3 sequence is CASSLEITYEQYF. The CDR3 DNA reads as TGTGCCAGCAGCCTAGAGATCACCTACGAGCAGTACTTC.

The chain links TRBV5-1 to TRBJ1-3; the D is unclear. V gave up 4 bases and J gave up 3 bases, with 17 bases separating them. This CDR3 is 16 amino acids long. Per germline, CDR1 SGHRS and CDR2 YFSETQ. CDR3 DNA sequence: TGCGCCAGCAGCCCCCGAACGTTGGGAGTTGGAAACACCATATATTTT. Translating it yields CASSPRTLGVGNTIYF.

This clone was counted a few times. Other DNA sequences within the sample encode an identical CDR3. The chain uses TRBV5-1 and TRBJ2-5; the D call may be TRBD1 or TRBD2 (5 bases each). Looked up from germline, CDR1 is SGHRS and CDR2 is YFSETQ. The V end lost 4 bases, the J end lost 1 base, and 8 bases lay between the germline ends. The length of the CDR3 is 13 residues. This chain's CDR3 is CASSPGPQETQYF. CDR3 bases: TGCGCCAGCAGCCCGGGACCCCAAGAGACCCAGTACTTC.

V gene TRBV6-5 combines with J gene TRBJ2-7; perhaps TRBD2 as D (6 bases). The germline V gene encodes CDR1 MNHEY and CDR2 SVGAGI. This CDR3 comprises 14 residues. The V end lost 6 bases, the J end lost 4 bases, and 16 bases lay between the germline ends. Written as DNA, the CDR3 is TGTGCCAGCAGGGGAGAGCGGAGGGGTTACGAGCAGTACTTC. This encodes CASRGERRGYEQYF.

V and J are TRBV10-1 and TRBJ2-3, with 9 bases aligning to TRBD1. CDR1 and CDR2 (germline): WNHNN, SYGVQD (reference sequence). CDR3 size: 15 residues. V shed 7 bases and J 4 bases; nucleotides not matched to a gene: 9. The CDR3 region is CASKMGQGGADTQYF. The DNA for the CDR3 is TGCGCCAGCAAAATGGGACAGGGCGGAGCAGATACGCAGTATTTT.

The chain is built from TRBV3-1 (or the pseudogene TRBV3-2) and TRBJ1-2, with a possible D match to TRBD1 (5 bases). V was trimmed by 1 base and J by 3 bases, leaving 9 bases between them. This CDR3 has 14 amino acids. CDR1 is LGHDT and CDR2 is YNNKEL in the germline V gene (reference sequence). Here the CDR3 reads CASSQGGVYYGYTF. CDR3 DNA sequence: TGTGCCAGCAGCCAAGGGGGGGTTTACTATGGCTACACCTTC.

The rearrangement links TRBV9 to TRBJ2-1; 8 bases are shared with TRBD1. CDR3 length: 18 amino acids. The trim removed 4 bases at V and 1 base at J, leaving 13 bases unmatched. The germline V gene has CDR1 SGDLS and CDR2 YYNGEE. CDR3 sequence (DNA): TGTGCCAGCAGCCAGAAGCCGACAGGGGCCCTATCCTACAATGAGCAGTTCTTC. Translating it yields CASSQKPTGALSYNEQFF.

This chain connects TRBV23-1 to TRBJ1-3; possible D gene TRBD1, 6 bases. TRBV23-1 is sorted into the ORF group, with uncertain function. The V and J ends lost 3 bases and 6 bases respectively, with 12 bases between them. The CDR3 is 14 residues long. The CDR3 nucleotides are TGCGCCAGCAGTCAGCGCCCAGGGGAAAACACCATATATTTT. Amino acids: CASSQRPGENTIYF.

The V call is TRBV6-6, the J call TRBJ2-3; no reliable D call. The CDR3 has 16 residues. Germline lookup yields CDR1 MNHNY and CDR2 SVGAGI (reference sequence). V lost 5 bases to trimming and J lost 5 bases, with 20 bases between them. CDR3 DNA sequence: TGTGCCAGCAGTACGGACCGTTCAGCTCGGATAGATACGCAGTATTTT. Amino acids: CASSTDRSARIDTQYF.